A selection of T cell receptor beta chains follows, all from one sample in a study of blood T cell repertoires in COVID-19. The assay was immunoSEQ multiplex PCR, and TCRdb's table has in-frame clones only and misses some. Here the sample spans about 250,000 clones, around 88% being singletons. The sequenced material came from peripheral blood. These receptor sequences come from a woman in her 30s with COVID-19, enrolled during active disease. The conserved cysteine and the conserved F or W are not part of the CDR3 here. The D gene is left open where the match is weak.

TRBV19,.,TRBJ2-2,ASSIDNTGDGIGELF
TRBV19,TRBD1,TRBJ2-2,ASSGWDRVDTGELF
TRBV6-5,.,TRBJ2-5,ATRGSPSKTQY
TRBV23-1,.,TRBJ2-7,ASSFQGIRYEQY
TRBV4-3,TRBD2,TRBJ2-5,ASSQDYGLGSGALQETQY
TRBV3-1/TRBV3-2,TRBD2,TRBJ2-3,ASSQGPGLARDTQY
TRBV5-4,TRBD2,TRBJ2-3,ASSSGLVGGTDTQY
TRBV6-2/TRBV6-3,.,TRBJ2-1,ASSYYPPSGPGFGEQF
TRBV9,.,TRBJ2-2,ASSVAGQQYTGELF
TRBV12-3/TRBV12-4,TRBD1,TRBJ1-1,ATRGLNTEAF
TRBV7-2,.,TRBJ2-6,ASSLIRGSGANVLT
TRBV5-1,TRBD2,TRBJ2-1,ASSLTLGAGGPDYNEQF
TRBV7-2,TRBD1,TRBJ1-5,ASSWTGGGNQPQH
TRBV5-1,TRBD1,TRBJ1-4,ASSLRTGFANEKLF
TRBV19,.,TRBJ1-3,ASSTDQAIGNTIY